This T cell receptor (beta chain) is drawn from a study of cytomegalovirus exposure and HLA in healthy donors. The wider study: Genotyping showed roughly 86% of over 350 donors falling in the Caucasian-associated ancestry cluster.

On this clone itself: The antigen remains undetermined.

In nominal health when sampled, donors likely had unrecorded immune exposures nonetheless. The V end was cut by 1 base, the J end by 2 bases, with 8 bases between. The length of the CDR3 is 13 residues. CDR1 is SQVTM and CDR2 is ANQGSEA in the germline V gene. The PCR used 60 Vbeta and 13 Jbeta primers. Measured with immunoSEQ multiplex PCR; TCRdb has only the in-frame clones, and not every one. The table has fewer than 120,000 clones, approximately 86% seen once. Study observations and caveats: An ancestry cluster, one associated with Asian ancestry, reportedly showed fewer N-insertions than the approximately 650-donor mean in a later analysis. Sequencing likely produced, as an artifact, a cluster of highly shared sequence variants.

The rearrangement joins TRBV29-1 to TRBJ1-2, with D maybe TRBD1 (5 bases). Source material: PBMCs. This clonotype was obtained from a man aged 35 to 55 in good health and CMV-seronegative. The CDR3 region is CSVEGGANYGYTF. CDR3 bases: TGCAGCGTTGAAGGTGGGGCGAACTATGGCTACACCTTC.